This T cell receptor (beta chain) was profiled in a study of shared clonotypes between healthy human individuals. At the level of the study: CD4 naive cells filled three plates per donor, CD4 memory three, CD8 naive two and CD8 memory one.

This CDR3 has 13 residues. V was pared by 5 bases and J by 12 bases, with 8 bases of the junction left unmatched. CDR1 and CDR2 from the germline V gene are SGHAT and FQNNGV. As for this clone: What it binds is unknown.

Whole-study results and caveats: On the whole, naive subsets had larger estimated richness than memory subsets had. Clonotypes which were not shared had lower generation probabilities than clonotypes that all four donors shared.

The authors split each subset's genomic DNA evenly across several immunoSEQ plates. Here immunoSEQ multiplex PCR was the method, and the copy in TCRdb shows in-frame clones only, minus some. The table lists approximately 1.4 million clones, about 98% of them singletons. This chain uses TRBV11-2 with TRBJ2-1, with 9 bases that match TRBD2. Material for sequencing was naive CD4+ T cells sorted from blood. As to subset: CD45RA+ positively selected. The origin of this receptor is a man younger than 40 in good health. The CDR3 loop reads CASSVGTSWVQFF. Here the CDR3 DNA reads TGTGCCAGCAGCGTCGGGACTAGCTGGGTGCAGTTCTTC.